One TCR beta chain is described in this entry. The data originate from a study of technical replicates of blood from a few donors. The repertoire was sequenced with immunoSEQ multiplex PCR; TCRdb's copy has only in-frame clones and lacks some. In the table there are about 83,000 clones, 90% to 95% of which are singletons. The sequence was obtained from a human donor in good health. Source material: T cells isolated from PBMCs.

CDR3 DNA sequence: TGCAGCGTTTCGGTGGGAGTCGGTATGGATGGCTACACCTTC. It yields the protein CSVSVGVGMDGYTF. The chain has TRBV29-1 and TRBJ1-2; D is undetermined. The CDR3 extends over 14 amino acids. The germline V gene has CDR1 SQVTM and CDR2 ANQGSEA. Trimming left V 5 bases short and J 6 bases short, with 19 bases between.